This T cell receptor beta chain comes out of a study of PD-1 blockade in classical Hodgkin lymphoma. Time point of the sample: newly diagnosed, previously untreated cHL patient sample. Generated by immunoSEQ multiplex PCR, the TCRdb table keeps only in-frame clones and is missing some. The sample consists of about 7,100 clones, roughly 79% of them appearing once. The receptor's source is a human donor with classical Hodgkin lymphoma. The sequenced material came from peripheral blood mononuclear cells (PBMCs).

This CDR3 is CASSEDRDDTDTQYF. CDR3 nucleotide sequence: TGTGCCAGCAGTGAAGACAGGGACGATACAGATACGCAGTATTTT. This sequence joins TRBV2 and TRBJ2-3, with D perhaps matching TRBD1 (6 bases). The V and J ends lost 1 base and 3 bases respectively, with 11 bases between them. This CDR3 has 15 amino acids. Looked up from germline, CDR1 is SNHLY and CDR2 is FYNNEI.